This T cell receptor (beta chain) was recorded in a study of beta chain features in type 1 diabetes. This clone was seen only a few times. The antigen is unknown. CDR3 length: 13 amino acids. The germline V gene has CDR1 ENHRY and CDR2 SYGVKD. V lost 6 bases, J lost 7 bases, and 4 bases stayed unmatched. It was via CD45RO/CCR7/CD25/CD127/CD95/CD27 that CD4+ naive, central memory, regulatory and stem cell-like memory cells were sorted. Broader study findings: When Type 1 diabetes patients were examined, their TCRB CDR3s proved moderately but significantly shorter in all four CD4+ subsets. Type 1 diabetes patients had VDJ junctions that carried fewer insertions and more deletions.

cDNA synthesis used the whole RNA isolate, giving expressed TCRB sequences. Profiled with immunoSEQ multiplex PCR; TCRdb holds only in-frame clones, not every one. In the table there are 600,000 or so clones, under 15% of which are singletons. The source of this sequence is a man aged 30-40 years with type 1 diabetes. The sequenced sample was naive CD4+ T cells from blood. The rearrangement links TRBV10-3 to TRBJ2-2; 8 bases line up with TRBD1. Here the CDR3 DNA reads TGTGCCATCAGAGCAGGGACAGGCGGGGAGCTGTTTTTT. This gives the protein CAIRAGTGGELFF.